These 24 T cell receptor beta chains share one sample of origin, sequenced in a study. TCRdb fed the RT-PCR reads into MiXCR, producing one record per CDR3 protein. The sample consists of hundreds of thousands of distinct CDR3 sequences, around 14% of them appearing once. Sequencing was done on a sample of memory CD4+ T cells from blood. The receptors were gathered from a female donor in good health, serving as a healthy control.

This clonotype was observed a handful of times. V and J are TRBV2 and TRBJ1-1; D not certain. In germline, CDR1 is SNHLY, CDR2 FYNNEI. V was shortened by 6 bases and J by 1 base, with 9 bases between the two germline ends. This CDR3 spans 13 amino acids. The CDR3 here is CASSAEKNTEAFF. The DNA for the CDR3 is TGTGCCAGCAGCGCTGAAAAGAACACTGAAGCTTTCTTT.

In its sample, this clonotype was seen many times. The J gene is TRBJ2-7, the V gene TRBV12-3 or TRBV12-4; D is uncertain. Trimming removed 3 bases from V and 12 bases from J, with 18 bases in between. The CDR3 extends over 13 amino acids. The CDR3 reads CASSFMHRSPTYF. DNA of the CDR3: TGTGCCAGCAGTTTCATGCACAGATCTCCTACGTACTTC.

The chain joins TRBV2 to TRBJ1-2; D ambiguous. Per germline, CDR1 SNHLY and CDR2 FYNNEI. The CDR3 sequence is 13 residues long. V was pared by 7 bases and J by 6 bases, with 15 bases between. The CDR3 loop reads CASNRGPQDGYTF. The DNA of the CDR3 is TGTGCCAGCAACCGCGGGCCTCAGGATGGCTACACCTTC.

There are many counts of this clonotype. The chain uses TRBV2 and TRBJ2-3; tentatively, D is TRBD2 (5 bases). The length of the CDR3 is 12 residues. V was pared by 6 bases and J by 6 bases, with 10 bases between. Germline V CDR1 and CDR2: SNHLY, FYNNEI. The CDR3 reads CASSPGLDTQYF. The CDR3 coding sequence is TGTGCCAGCAGCCCCGGACTGGATACGCAGTATTTT.

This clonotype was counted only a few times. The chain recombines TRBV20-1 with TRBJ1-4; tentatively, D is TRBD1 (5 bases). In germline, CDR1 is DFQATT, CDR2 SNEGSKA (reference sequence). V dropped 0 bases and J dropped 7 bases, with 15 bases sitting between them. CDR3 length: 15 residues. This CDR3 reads CSARDFRDGGEKLFF. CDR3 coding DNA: TGCAGTGCTAGAGATTTTAGGGACGGAGGTGAAAAACTGTTTTTT.

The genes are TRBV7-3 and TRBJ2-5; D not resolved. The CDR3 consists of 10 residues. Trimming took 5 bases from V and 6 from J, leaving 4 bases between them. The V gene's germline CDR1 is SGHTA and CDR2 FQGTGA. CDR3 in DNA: TGTGCCAGCAGCCCCCAGACCCAGTACTTC. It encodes CASSPQTQYF.

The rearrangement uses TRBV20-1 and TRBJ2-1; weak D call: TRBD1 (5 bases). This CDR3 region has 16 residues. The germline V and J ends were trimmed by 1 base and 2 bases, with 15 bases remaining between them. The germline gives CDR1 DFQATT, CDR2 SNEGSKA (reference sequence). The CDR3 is CSARAMTVLPYNEQFF. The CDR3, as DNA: TGCAGTGCTAGAGCCATGACAGTGCTTCCCTACAATGAGCAGTTCTTC.

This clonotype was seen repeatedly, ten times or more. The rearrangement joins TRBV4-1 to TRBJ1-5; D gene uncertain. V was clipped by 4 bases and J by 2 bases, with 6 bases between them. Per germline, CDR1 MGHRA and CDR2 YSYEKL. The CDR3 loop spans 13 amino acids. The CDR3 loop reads CASSREGNQPQHF. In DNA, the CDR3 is TGCGCCAGCAGCCGCGAGGGCAATCAGCCCCAGCATTTT.

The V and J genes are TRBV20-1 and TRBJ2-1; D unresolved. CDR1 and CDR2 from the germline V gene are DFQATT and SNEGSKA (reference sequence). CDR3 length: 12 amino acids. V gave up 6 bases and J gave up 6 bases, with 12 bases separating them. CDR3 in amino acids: CSAPRTSNEQFF. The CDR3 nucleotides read TGCAGTGCCCCCAGAACGTCCAATGAGCAGTTCTTC.

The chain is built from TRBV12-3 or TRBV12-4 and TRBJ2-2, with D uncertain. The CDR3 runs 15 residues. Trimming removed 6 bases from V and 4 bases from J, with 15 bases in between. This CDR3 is CASSTHDMTTGELFF. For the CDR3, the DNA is TGTGCCAGCAGCACACACGACATGACCACCGGGGAGCTGTTTTTT.

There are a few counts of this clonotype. The CDR3: CSASTGAGNIQYF. CDR3 in DNA: TGCAGTGCTTCGACAGGGGCGGGAAACATTCAGTACTTC. This chain links TRBV20-1 with TRBJ2-4, with 8 nucleotides matching TRBD1. The V and J ends lost 5 bases and 6 bases, in that order; junction bases with no gene match: 6. The CDR3 loop spans 13 amino acids. Germline V gene sequence: CDR1 DFQATT, CDR2 SNEGSKA (reference sequence).

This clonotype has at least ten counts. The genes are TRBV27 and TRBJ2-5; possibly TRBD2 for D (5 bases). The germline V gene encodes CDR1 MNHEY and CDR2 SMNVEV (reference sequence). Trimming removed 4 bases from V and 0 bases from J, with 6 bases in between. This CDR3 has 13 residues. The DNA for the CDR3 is TGTGCCAGCAGTTCAGCGGACCAAGAGACCCAGTACTTC. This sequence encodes CASSSADQETQYF.

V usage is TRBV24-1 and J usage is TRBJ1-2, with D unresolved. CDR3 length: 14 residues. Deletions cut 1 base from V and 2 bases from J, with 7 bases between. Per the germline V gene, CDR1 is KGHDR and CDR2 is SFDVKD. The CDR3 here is CATSDFSGNYGYTF. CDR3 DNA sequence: TGTGCCACCAGTGATTTCTCCGGGAACTATGGCTACACCTTC.

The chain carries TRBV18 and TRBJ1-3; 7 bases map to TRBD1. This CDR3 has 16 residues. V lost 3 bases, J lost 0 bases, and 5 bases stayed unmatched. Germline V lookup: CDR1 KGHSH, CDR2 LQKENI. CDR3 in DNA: TGTGCCAGCTCACCCCAATGGACAGGCTCTGGAAACACCATATATTTT. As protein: CASSPQWTGSGNTIYF.

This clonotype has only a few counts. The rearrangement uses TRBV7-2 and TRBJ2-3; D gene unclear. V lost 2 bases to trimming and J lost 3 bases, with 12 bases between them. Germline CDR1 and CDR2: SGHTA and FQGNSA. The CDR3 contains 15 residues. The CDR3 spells CASSLTLQVTDTQYF. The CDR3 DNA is TGTGCCAGCAGCTTAACGTTGCAGGTGACAGATACGCAGTATTTT.

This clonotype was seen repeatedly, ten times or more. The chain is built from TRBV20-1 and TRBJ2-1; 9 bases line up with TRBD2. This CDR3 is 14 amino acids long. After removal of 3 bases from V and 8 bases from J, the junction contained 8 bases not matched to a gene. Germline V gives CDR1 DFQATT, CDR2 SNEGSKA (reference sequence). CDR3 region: CSARRREGHDEQFF. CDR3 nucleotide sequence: TGCAGTGCTAGGAGGCGGGAGGGCCACGATGAGCAGTTCTTC.

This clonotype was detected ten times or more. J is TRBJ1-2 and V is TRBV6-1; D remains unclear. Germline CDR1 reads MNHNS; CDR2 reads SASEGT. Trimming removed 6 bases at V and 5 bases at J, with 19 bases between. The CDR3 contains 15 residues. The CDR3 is CASSPTRYSGYGYTF. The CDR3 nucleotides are TGTGCCAGCAGCCCCACCCGGTACAGTGGGTATGGCTACACCTTC.

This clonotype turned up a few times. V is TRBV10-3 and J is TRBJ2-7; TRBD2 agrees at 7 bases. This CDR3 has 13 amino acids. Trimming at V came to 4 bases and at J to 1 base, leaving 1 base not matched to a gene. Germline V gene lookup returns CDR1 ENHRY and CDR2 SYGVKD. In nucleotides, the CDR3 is TGTGCCATCAGTGGGGAGGGATCCTACGAGCAGTACTTC. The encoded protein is CAISGEGSYEQYF.

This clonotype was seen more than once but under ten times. The CDR3 loop is CASSILGSPLHF. The CDR3 nucleotides are TGTGCCAGCAGCATTCTTGGGTCACCCCTCCACTTT. V usage is TRBV7-8 and J usage is TRBJ1-6; no clear D. Germline-derived CDR1 and CDR2 are SGHVS and FQNEAQ. Trimming left V 5 bases short and J 10 bases short, with 9 bases between. The CDR3 loop spans 12 amino acids.

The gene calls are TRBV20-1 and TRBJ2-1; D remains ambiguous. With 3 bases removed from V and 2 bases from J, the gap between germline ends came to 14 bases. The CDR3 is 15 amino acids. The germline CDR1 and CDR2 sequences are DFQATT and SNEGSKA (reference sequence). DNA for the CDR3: TGCAGTGCTAGTCCCCCTAAGGATCCCTACAATGAGCAGTTCTTC. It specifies CSASPPKDPYNEQFF.

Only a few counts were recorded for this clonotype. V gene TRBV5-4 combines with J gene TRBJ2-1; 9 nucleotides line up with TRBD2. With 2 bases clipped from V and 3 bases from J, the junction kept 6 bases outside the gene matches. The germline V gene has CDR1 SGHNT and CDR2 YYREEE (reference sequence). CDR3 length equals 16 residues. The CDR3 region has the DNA TGTGCCAGCAGCTTCTTAGCGGGGGAGATCTACAATGAGCAGTTCTTC. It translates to CASSFLAGEIYNEQFF.

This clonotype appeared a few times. CDR3 protein: CASSGQRKETQYF. CDR3 sequence (DNA): TGTGCCAGCTCGGGCCAGCGGAAAGAGACCCAGTACTTC. This chain joins TRBV6-2 or TRBV6-3 and TRBJ2-5, with D tentatively TRBD2 (5 bases). CDR1 is MNHEY, CDR2 SVGEGT, per germline. V dropped 8 bases and J dropped 3 bases, with 13 bases sitting between them. The CDR3 length is 13 residues.

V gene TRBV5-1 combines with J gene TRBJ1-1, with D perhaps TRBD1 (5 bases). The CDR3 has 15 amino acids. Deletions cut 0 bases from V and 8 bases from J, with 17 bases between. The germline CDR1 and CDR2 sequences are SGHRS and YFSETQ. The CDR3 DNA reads TGCGCCAGCAGCTTGGTTCCAGGGTCCCTTCGAGAAGCTTTCTTT. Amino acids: CASSLVPGSLREAFF. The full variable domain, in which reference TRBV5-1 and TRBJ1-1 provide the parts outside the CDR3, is KAGVTQTPRYLIKTRGQQVTLSCSPISGHRSVSWYQQTPGQGLQFLFEYFSETQRNKGNFPGRFSGRQFSNSRSEMNVSTLELGDSALYLCASSLVPGSLREAFFGQGTRLTVV.

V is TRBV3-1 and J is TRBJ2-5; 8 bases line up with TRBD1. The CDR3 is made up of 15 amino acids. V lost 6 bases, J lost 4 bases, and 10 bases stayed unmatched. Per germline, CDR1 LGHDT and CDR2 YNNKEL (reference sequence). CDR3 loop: CASRTDRVGVETQYF. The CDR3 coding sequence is TGTGCCAGCAGGACGGACAGGGTGGGAGTAGAGACCCAGTACTTC.